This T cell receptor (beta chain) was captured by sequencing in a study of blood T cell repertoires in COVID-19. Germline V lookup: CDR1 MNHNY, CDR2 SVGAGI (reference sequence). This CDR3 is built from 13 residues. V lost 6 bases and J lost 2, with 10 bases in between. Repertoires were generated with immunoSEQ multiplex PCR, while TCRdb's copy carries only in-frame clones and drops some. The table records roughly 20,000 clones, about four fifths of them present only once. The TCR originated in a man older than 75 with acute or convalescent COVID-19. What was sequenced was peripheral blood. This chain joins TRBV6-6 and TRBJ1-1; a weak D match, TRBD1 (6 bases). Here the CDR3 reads CASSRGQNTEAFF. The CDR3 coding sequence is TGTGCCAGCAGCCGGGGACAAAACACTGAAGCTTTCTTT.